Listed below are T cell receptor beta chains from one sample, sequenced in a study of shared clonotypes between healthy human individuals. Only in-frame clones appear in the TCRdb table, and some are missing; sequencing was by immunoSEQ multiplex PCR. The sample yields more than 1,200,000 clones, approximately 98.5% seen once. The specimen was naive CD4+ T cells sorted from blood. These TCRs come from a man aged 30 to 39 in good health. The CDR3 runs from the conserved cysteine through the conserved F or W. D genes are given only for firm matches. Size tells how often a clone was seen (once, few, many) or the class of an expanded clone, and some rows leave it out.

abundance,j_gene,d_gene,v_gene,CDR3aa,CDR3nt
NA,TRBJ2-3,NA,TRBV28,CASTSGALPWDTQYF,TGTGCCAGCACTTCGGGAGCACTTCCTTGGGATACGCAGTATTTT
NA,TRBJ2-7,TRBD1,TRBV28,CASIGTGKNYEQYF,TGTGCCAGCATAGGGACAGGAAAGAACTACGAGCAGTACTTC
NA,TRBJ1-4,NA,TRBV7-2,CASSQRQVGEKLFF,TGTGCCAGCAGCCAACGACAGGTTGGTGAAAAACTGTTTTTT
once,TRBJ2-7,NA,TRBV7-9,CASSLGGSVYEQYF,TGTGCCAGCAGCTTGGGGGGCTCAGTCTACGAGCAGTACTTC
NA,TRBJ2-7,NA,TRBV10-1,CASSESGSPAYEQYF,TGCGCCAGCAGTGAGTCAGGGTCTCCCGCCTACGAGCAGTACTTC
NA,TRBJ2-2,TRBD1,TRBV5-5,CASSHGQGRTGELFF,TGTGCCAGCAGCCACGGACAGGGCCGAACCGGGGAGCTGTTTTTT
NA,TRBJ2-7,NA,TRBV28,CASSPPPGYEQYF,TGTGCCAGCAGTCCACCCCCGGGCTACGAGCAGTACTTC
once,TRBJ1-1,NA,TRBV9,CASSEGLKIMNTEAFF,TGTGCCAGCAGCGAGGGACTGAAAATAATGAACACTGAAGCTTTCTTT
NA,TRBJ1-5,NA,TRBV6-1,CASSPQGQGNQPQHF,TGTGCCAGCAGTCCTCAGGGGCAGGGCAATCAGCCCCAGCATTTT
NA,TRBJ2-5,NA,TRBV5-1,CASLGGSGSGETQYF,TGCGCCAGCCTAGGTGGCAGCGGGTCGGGGGAGACCCAGTACTTC
NA,TRBJ1-1,NA,TRBV15,CATSRAVGVGNTEAFF,TGTGCCACCAGCAGAGCAGTAGGGGTAGGGAACACTGAAGCTTTCTTT
NA,TRBJ2-7,NA,TRBV15,CATSTGYEQYF,TGTGCCACCAGCACTGGGTACGAGCAGTACTTC
NA,TRBJ2-1,NA,TRBV18,CASTTLGGNEQFF,TGTGCCAGCACGACACTCGGCGGAAATGAGCAGTTCTTC
NA,TRBJ2-5,NA,TRBV30,CAWSGATYRASETQYF,TGTGCCTGGAGTGGAGCAACCTACAGGGCATCAGAGACCCAGTACTTC
NA,TRBJ2-7,NA,TRBV25-1,CASSDSRQGGYEQYF,TGTGCCAGCAGTGACTCACGGCAGGGAGGCTACGAGCAGTACTTC
NA,TRBJ1-4,NA,TRBV6-1,CASSGGIQREKLFF,TGTGCCAGCAGTGGTGGGATTCAGAGAGAAAAACTGTTTTTT
NA,TRBJ2-7,NA,TRBV7-9,CASSFKPHVEQYF,TGTGCCAGCAGCTTCAAGCCCCATGTCGAGCAGTACTTC
once,TRBJ1-1,NA,TRBV12-5,CASGLAIDNTEAFF,TGTGCTAGTGGTTTGGCCATTGATAACACTGAAGCTTTCTTT
NA,TRBJ2-7,TRBD2,TRBV5-4,CASSLALAGGRGEQYF,TGTGCCAGCAGCTTGGCCCTCGCGGGAGGGCGCGGCGAGCAGTACTTC
NA,TRBJ1-1,NA,TRBV29-1,CSVSTGMNTEAFF,TGCAGCGTGAGTACGGGCATGAACACTGAAGCTTTCTTT
NA,TRBJ1-2,NA,TRBV6-1,CASRGRVSYGYTF,TGTGCCAGCAGGGGGAGGGTGAGCTATGGCTACACCTTC
NA,TRBJ1-1,NA,TRBV6-1,CASRGSVNTEAFF,TGTGCCAGCAGAGGGTCGGTGAACACTGAAGCTTTCTTT
NA,TRBJ2-1,TRBD2,TRBV18,CASSRSAGGDHEQFF,TGTGCCAGCTCACGATCTGCGGGAGGGGACCATGAGCAGTTCTTC
NA,TRBJ2-1,TRBD2,TRBV18,CASSPRLAGSSYNEQFF,TGTGCCAGCTCACCGAGACTAGCGGGAAGCTCCTACAATGAGCAGTTCTTC
NA,TRBJ1-3,NA,TRBV5-4,CASSLDAGSSGNTIYF,TGTGCCAGCAGCTTGGATGCGGGGAGCTCTGGAAACACCATATATTTT
NA,TRBJ1-1,NA,TRBV29-1,CSVEVNTEAFF,TGCAGCGTTGAAGTTAACACTGAAGCTTTCTTT
NA,TRBJ1-2,NA,TRBV6-1,CATLQGTFYGYTF,TGTGCCACCCTACAGGGAACCTTCTATGGCTACACCTTC
NA,TRBJ1-1,NA,TRBV6-5,CASSQRGTEAFF,TGTGCCAGCAGTCAACGCGGTACTGAAGCTTTCTTT
NA,TRBJ2-5,TRBD1,TRBV5-1,CASSGGTGNWETQYF,TGCGCCAGCTCTGGAGGGACAGGGAACTGGGAGACCCAGTACTTC
NA,TRBJ1-1,NA,TRBV11-3,CASSFTVNTEAFF,TGTGCCAGCAGCTTTACGGTGAACACTGAAGCTTTCTTT
once,TRBJ2-7,NA,TRBV30,CASGLGRRTYEQYF,TGTGCCTCGGGGCTCGGGAGAAGAACTTACGAGCAGTACTTC
NA,TRBJ2-7,TRBD1,TRBV5-1,CASRGTGGTYEQYF,TGCGCCAGCAGAGGCACAGGGGGGACCTACGAGCAGTACTTC
NA,TRBJ2-7,TRBD1,TRBV7-9,CASSLGTGLYEQYF,TGTGCCAGCAGCTTGGGGACAGGGCTCTACGAGCAGTACTTC
NA,TRBJ1-2,NA,TRBV9,CASSARGRANYGYTF,TGTGCCAGCAGCGCCCGGGGCAGGGCGAACTATGGCTACACCTTC
NA,TRBJ2-5,TRBD2,TRBV27,CASRAGLAGNQETQYF,TGTGCCAGCAGGGCGGGACTAGCGGGAAACCAAGAGACCCAGTACTTC
NA,TRBJ1-1,TRBD1,TRBV9,CASSVGTGEGYTEAFF,TGTGCCAGCAGCGTAGGAACAGGGGAGGGGTACACTGAAGCTTTCTTT
NA,TRBJ2-1,NA,TRBV5-1,CASSGGSYNEQFF,TGCGCCAGCAGCGGCGGCTCCTACAATGAGCAGTTCTTC
NA,TRBJ1-5,NA,TRBV5-6,CASSLWDQPQHF,TGTGCCAGCAGCTTGTGGGATCAGCCCCAGCATTTT
once,TRBJ2-1,NA,TRBV19,CASSMRIKNREQFF,TGTGCCAGTAGTATGAGAATTAAAAACAGGGAGCAGTTCTTC
NA,TRBJ2-3,TRBD1,TRBV9,CASSPQGVDTQYF,TGTGCCAGCAGCCCCCAGGGGGTAGATACGCAGTATTTT
NA,TRBJ2-2,NA,TRBV7-9,CASSLAGITGELFF,TGTGCCAGCAGCTTAGCTGGGATCACCGGGGAGCTGTTTTTT
NA,TRBJ1-1,TRBD1,TRBV11-2,CASSSDRGTEAFF,TGTGCCAGCAGCTCGGACAGGGGTACGGAAGCTTTCTTT
NA,TRBJ1-2,NA,TRBV19,CASRDLRVYGYTF,TGTGCCAGTCGGGACTTGAGGGTTTATGGCTACACCTTC
NA,TRBJ1-3,NA,TRBV18,CASSPRAPNTIYF,TGTGCCAGCTCACCGAGGGCGCCAAACACCATATATTTT
NA,TRBJ1-3,NA,TRBV7-2,CASSPNGMIGGRNTIYF,TGTGCCAGCAGCCCAAATGGGATGATTGGGGGTAGAAACACCATATATTTT
NA,TRBJ2-2,TRBD2,TRBV5-6,CASSQKRELGTGELFF,TGTGCCAGCAGCCAAAAGCGGGAGTTGGGCACCGGGGAGCTGTTTTTT
NA,TRBJ1-1,NA,TRBV23-1,CASSQTNTEAFF,TGCGCCAGCAGTCAAACGAACACTGAAGCTTTCTTT